Shown below are 8 T cell receptor beta chains from a single sample sequenced in a study of radiation and T cells in renal cell carcinoma. Sequenced by immunoSEQ multiplex PCR; TCRdb stores in-frame clones only, minus some. The table records roughly 130,000 clones, more than 75% of them present only once. As for time point: blood 2 weeks post-SBRT. Indicated treatment: 15 Gy SBRT to primary tumor, nephrectomy 4 weeks later. The specimen comprised blood, sampled from a patient whose treatment included radiotherapy and nephrectomy. These receptors were taken from a woman in her seventies with renal cell carcinoma.

V gene TRBV30 combines with J gene TRBJ1-2; D is possibly TRBD1 (6 bases). Deletions cut 3 bases from V and 4 bases from J, with 15 bases between. The CDR3 runs 14 residues. Looked up from germline, CDR1 is GTSNPN and CDR2 is SVGIG (reference sequence). CDR3 amino acids: CAWREAGAGYGYTF. The CDR3 bases are TGTGCCTGGAGGGAGGCAGGGGCCGGCTATGGCTACACCTTC.

The V and J genes are TRBV15 and TRBJ2-5; D is undetermined. This CDR3 is built from 15 residues. Trimming removed 0 bases at V and 4 bases at J, with 12 bases between. CDR1 and CDR2 (germline): LNHNV, YYDKDF (reference sequence). CDR3 coding DNA: TGTGCCACCAGCAGAGAAAAGGGTAGAGGAGAGACCCAGTACTTC. Its protein is CATSREKGRGETQYF. The full variable domain, with the rest looked up from reference TRBV15 and TRBJ2-5, is DAMVIQNPRYQVTQFGKPVTLSCSQTLNHNVMYWYQQKSSQAPKLLFHYYDKDFNNEADTPDNFQSRRPNTSFCFLDIRSPGLGDTAMYLCATSREKGRGETQYFGPGTRLLVL.

This chain joins TRBV28 and TRBJ1-2; D possibly corresponds to TRBD1 (6 bases). Deletions cut 7 bases from V and 7 bases from J, with 19 bases between. The CDR3 is 14 residues long. Germline V CDR1 and CDR2: MDHEN, SYDVKM. The CDR3 DNA follows: TGTGCCAGCACTCTTTTGAGGGGGGCGGGTGGCTACACCTTC. Protein product: CASTLLRGAGGYTF.

This clone occurred once. The chain joins TRBV5-4 to TRBJ2-7, with TRBD1 identical over 11 bases. Germline V gene sequence: CDR1 SGHNT, CDR2 YYREEE (reference sequence). With 4 bases clipped from V and 0 bases from J, the junction kept 3 bases outside the gene matches. The CDR3 is 15 residues long. The CDR3 coding sequence is TGTGCCAGCAGCAAGGGACAGGGGGTCTCCTACGAGCAGTACTTC. Translation gives CASSKGQGVSYEQYF.

This chain connects TRBV5-6 to TRBJ1-6; D remains ambiguous. V was trimmed by 2 bases and J by 0 bases, leaving 6 bases between them. CDR1 is SGHDT and CDR2 is YYEEEE in the germline V gene. The CDR3 spans 15 residues. Here the CDR3 reads CASSLASSYNSPLHF. The CDR3 region has the DNA TGTGCCAGCAGCTTAGCCAGCTCCTATAATTCACCCCTCCACTTT.

This clone appeared once. The chain recombines TRBV6-5 with TRBJ2-1, with a possible D match to TRBD1 (6 bases). Germline loops: CDR1 MNHEY, CDR2 SVGAGI. CDR3 size: 15 residues. V was shortened by 2 bases and J by 5 bases, with 13 bases between the two germline ends. CDR3 sequence reads: CASSYRDKGDNEQFF. CDR3 coding DNA: TGTGCCAGCAGTTACCGGGACAAGGGGGACAATGAGCAGTTCTTC.

The V call is TRBV15, the J call TRBJ2-7; D is unclear. V lost 0 bases and J 3 bases, leaving 12 bases between the germline ends. Germline assignment: CDR1 LNHNV and CDR2 YYDKDF (reference sequence). The CDR3 is made up of 15 amino acids. The CDR3 protein is CATSRDAARHYEQYF. The CDR3 region has the DNA TGTGCCACCAGCAGAGATGCAGCGAGACACTACGAGCAGTACTTC.

The chain is built from TRBV29-1 and TRBJ1-3; the D gene is possibly TRBD1 (6 bases). Germline V gives CDR1 SQVTM, CDR2 ANQGSEA. The CDR3 runs to 14 residues. V was cut by 2 bases and J by 4 bases, with 12 bases left in between. The CDR3 DNA is TGCAGCGTTGAATGGGGGACACCCGGAAACACCATATATTTT. Protein product: CSVEWGTPGNTIYF.